The rows below give T cell receptor beta chains drawn from one sample of a study of Ad26.COV2.S vaccination and SARS-CoV-2 variants. Produced via immunoSEQ multiplex PCR; TCRdb's table is partial and in-frame only. The table has more than 300,000 clones, around 89% seen once. The sample here was peripheral blood, taken in a trial of Ad26.COV2.S vaccine versus placebo. The receptors stem from a person aged 18-60 years who received the Ad26.COV2.S COVID-19 vaccine or a placebo. Each CDR3 is given without its conserved first and last residue. Each record gives: clone size, V gene, CDR3 protein. Not every row has a clone size; where given, it reads once, few, many or a size class.

>.|TRBV27
ASSLTRDTEAF
>.|TRBV27
ASRDSSSYNEQF
>.|TRBV7-2
ASSLGAPSGNTIY
>.|TRBV15
ATSRDFGSEAF
>.|TRBV2
ASTSGATDTQY
>.|TRBV5-1
ASSLTSGVRNEQY
>.|TRBV5-1
ASRAMAQGEAF
>.|TRBV19
ASSIGGRRGLSTDTQY
>.|TRBV7-2
ASSRLITGVNEQF
>.|TRBV12-5
ASGLVSPGTSGSGETQY
>.|TRBV5-6
ASSLSPTLIQETQY
>.|TRBV4-2
ASSAGQGTFFSGNTIY
>.|TRBV7-2
ASSWGDQETQY
>.|TRBV5-1
ASAERVTGNEQF
>.|TRBV19
ASSISGQGGQPQH
>.|TRBV10-3
AISEPGTSRETQY
>.|TRBV6-2/TRBV6-3
ASSYNTNQPQH
>.|TRBV10-1
ASSLDRVGTDTQY
>.|TRBV2
ASSEATQRGNEQF
>once|TRBV9
ASSDPTSGGNTGELF
>.|TRBV28
ASSPRGTNTEAF
>.|TRBV6-6
ASTTGRNNQPQH
>.|TRBV7-6
ASSSRRGAGANVLT
>.|TRBV7-8
ASSSTANYGYT
>.|TRBV5-1
ASSVDGNTGELF
>.|TRBV9
ASSGAPTGADTQY
>.|TRBV29-1
SVVEGAETQY
>.|TRBV16
ASSISRGGDQPQH
>few|TRBV7-9
ASSPDYGGRLDTQY
>.|TRBV5-6
ASSLLQGLAYEQY
>.|TRBV11-3
ASAIGQGYEQY
>.|TRBV27
ASSLTTGGFTEAF
>.|TRBV19
ASSPSPTGTEGEQY
>.|TRBV5-4
ASSSDPKMGTGELF
>.|TRBV20-1
SASRAGASGTDTQY
>.|TRBV9
ASSVDNDNEKLF
>once|TRBV19
ASSSPGLAGPSGANVLT